Each of the 29 T cell receptor beta chains below was sequenced from the same sample in a study of cytomegalovirus exposure and HLA in healthy donors. PCR involved 60 Vbeta and 13 Jbeta primers. Using immunoSEQ multiplex PCR, the repertoire was profiled, and TCRdb retains in-frame clones only, with some absent. The sample contains around 100,000 clones, roughly 69% of which appear only once. The sample comprised PBMCs. Receptors originate from a middle-aged man in good health and CMV-seropositive.

The chain uses TRBV7-8 and TRBJ1-1; 7 positions match TRBD1. Trimming at V came to 2 bases and at J to 8 bases, leaving 17 bases not matched to a gene. Germline V gives CDR1 SGHVS, CDR2 FQNEAQ. The CDR3 contains 17 residues. CDR3 protein: CASSLRRDGQASGEAFF. CDR3 nucleotide sequence: TGTGCCAGCAGCTTACGGCGGGACGGACAGGCCAGCGGGGAAGCTTTCTTT.

The chain links TRBV6-1 to TRBJ1-5; possible D gene TRBD1, 5 bases. The CDR3 extends over 14 amino acids. Trimming shortened V by 4 bases and J by 0 bases, and 7 bases separated the two germline ends. Germline CDR1 MNHNS, CDR2 SASEGT. CDR3 in amino acids: CASSGGYSNQPQHF. Here the CDR3 DNA reads TGTGCCAGCAGTGGGGGCTATAGCAATCAGCCCCAGCATTTT.

The chain's CDR3 is CAWSGGLHNQPQHF. The DNA for the CDR3 is TGTGCCTGGAGTGGTGGGCTACACAATCAGCCCCAGCATTTT. This chain links TRBV30 with TRBJ1-5; D is uncertain. Germline lookup yields CDR1 GTSNPN and CDR2 SVGIG (reference sequence). The V and J ends lost 1 base and 3 bases respectively, with 10 bases between them. The CDR3 spans 14 residues.

V and J are TRBV2 and TRBJ2-1; D remains ambiguous. The CDR3 extends over 12 amino acids. The ends were cut back, 1 base at V and 10 bases at J, with 8 bases in the middle. Germline V gives CDR1 SNHLY, CDR2 FYNNEI. In DNA, the CDR3 is TGTGCCAGCAGTGAAGTAACAGACGAGCAGTTCTTC. As protein: CASSEVTDEQFF.

This chain connects TRBV6-5 to TRBJ1-4, with D maybe TRBD1 (5 bases). Deletions cut 5 bases from V and 8 bases from J, with 18 bases between. Per germline, CDR1 MNHEY and CDR2 SVGAGI. The CDR3 contains 15 residues. The CDR3 is CASSPTTVGGEKLFF. The CDR3 DNA follows: TGTGCCAGCAGTCCGACGACCGTGGGGGGAGAAAAACTGTTTTTT.

This clone was counted between two and nine times. The chain links TRBV2 to TRBJ1-4; D not certain. The CDR3 is 16 amino acids. V lost 6 bases, J lost 8 bases, and 22 bases lay in between. CDR1 SNHLY and CDR2 FYNNEI come from the germline V gene. CDR3 loop: CASRRDTGSGWEKLFF. In DNA form, the CDR3 reads TGTGCCAGCAGGCGAGATACGGGGTCCGGGTGGGAAAAACTGTTTTTT.

This rearrangement joins TRBV7-2 to TRBJ2-7; 9 nucleotides agree with TRBD2. The CDR3 is 15 residues long. V lost 1 base to trimming and J lost 5 bases; unmatched junction nucleotides: 6. CDR1 and CDR2 (germline): SGHTA, FQGNSA. The DNA of the CDR3 is TGTGCCAGCAGCTTAGTTGGACTAGCGATCCACGAGCAGTACTTC. Its protein product is CASSLVGLAIHEQYF.

V and J are TRBV7-8 and TRBJ2-6, with TRBD2 as a possible D gene (6 bases). V lost 2 bases and J 0 bases, leaving 11 bases between the germline ends. The CDR3 is made up of 17 amino acids. Germline V gene lookup returns CDR1 SGHVS and CDR2 FQNEAQ. CDR3 DNA: TGTGCCAGCAGCTTACGCGGGACTTTCTCTGGGGCCAACGTCCTGACTTTC. The encoded protein is CASSLRGTFSGANVLTF.

The V and J genes are TRBV30 and TRBJ1-6; possible D gene TRBD1, 5 bases. Trimming shortened V by 2 bases and J by 9 bases, and 14 bases separated the two germline ends. CDR3 length: 14 residues. Germline lookup yields CDR1 GTSNPN and CDR2 SVGIG (reference sequence). The CDR3 region is CAWSLWQGGSPLHF. CDR3 sequence (DNA): TGTGCCTGGAGTTTGTGGCAGGGAGGTTCACCCCTCCACTTT. The full variable domain, rest sourced from reference TRBV30 and TRBJ1-6, is SQTIHQWPATLVQPVGSPLSLECTVEGTSNPNLYWYRQAAGRGLQLLFYSVGIGQISSEVPQNLSASRPQDRQFILSSKKLLLSDSGFYLCAWSLWQGGSPLHFGNGTRLTVT.

The V gene is TRBV2, the J gene TRBJ1-2, with a weak D call TRBD1 (6 bases). V shed 5 bases and J shed 4 bases, with 11 bases lying between them. The germline gives CDR1 SNHLY, CDR2 FYNNEI. This CDR3 is built from 13 residues. CDR3 region: CASSTGTFYGYTF. CDR3 sequence (DNA): TGTGCCAGCAGTACCGGGACATTCTATGGCTACACCTTC.

This clone appeared once. The chain carries TRBV19 and TRBJ2-5; D may be TRBD1 (5 bases). The ends were cut back, 5 bases at V and 4 bases at J, with 11 bases in the middle. The CDR3 spans 13 residues. CDR1 and CDR2 from the germline V gene are LNHDA and SQIVND (reference sequence). CDR3 in DNA: TGTGCCAGTAGTGAACAGGCTCCAGAGACCCAGTACTTC. It codes for CASSEQAPETQYF.

To note about this clone: One end of the junction varies from germline; a read error may be responsible. V and J are TRBV25-1 and TRBJ1-1; a weak D match, TRBD1 (6 bases). Germline CDR1 reads MGHDK; CDR2 reads SYGVNS. The CDR3 extends over 11 amino acids. The CDR3 spells CAGSVTGEAFF. DNA for the CDR3: TGTGCCGGCAGTGTAACAGGGGAAGCTTTCTTT.

The V and J genes are TRBV19 and TRBJ2-5; 7 bases line up with TRBD2. This CDR3 is 17 amino acids long. The J segment lost 5 bases and the V segment lost 6 bases, leaving 18 bases of the junction unmatched. Germline V gives CDR1 LNHDA, CDR2 SQIVND (reference sequence). The CDR3 protein is CASSPGAGRFYGETQYF. The CDR3 nucleotides read TGTGCCAGTAGCCCGGGAGCGGGGCGATTCTACGGGGAGACCCAGTACTTC.

This CDR3 reads CASSVADRSAYEQYF. CDR3 bases: TGTGCCAGCAGCGTAGCGGACAGGTCCGCCTACGAGCAGTACTTC. V usage is TRBV9 and J usage is TRBJ2-7; 7 bases line up with TRBD1. This CDR3 is built from 15 residues. Germline CDR1 is SGDLS and CDR2 is YYNGEE. The V gene end was trimmed by 0 bases and the J gene end by 2 bases; junction bases not matched to a gene: 5.

The chain links TRBV29-1 to TRBJ2-7, with D possibly being TRBD2 (6 bases). The V end was cut by 2 bases, the J end by 5 bases, with 10 bases between. The CDR3 sequence is 12 residues long. The germline V gene encodes CDR1 SQVTM and CDR2 ANQGSEA. The CDR3 reads CSVELTGDEQYF. As DNA, the CDR3 is TGCAGCGTTGAACTAACGGGGGACGAGCAGTACTTC.

The rearrangement links TRBV11-2 to TRBJ1-2; maybe TRBD1 (5 bases). Trimming pared 5 bases from V and 8 bases from J, leaving 21 bases between. The germline V gene has CDR1 SGHAT and CDR2 FQNNGV. CDR3 size: 15 residues. In DNA, the CDR3 is TGTGCCAGCAGCCCCGGGGGAGGAGGGAGTGGAGGCTACACCTTC. Translating gives CASSPGGGGSGGYTF. The full variable domain, with the rest looked up from reference TRBV11-2 and TRBJ1-2, is EAGVAQSPRYKIIEKRQSVAFWCNPISGHATLYWYQQILGQGPKLLIQFQNNGVVDDSQLPKDRFSAERLKGVDSTLKIQPAKLEDSAVYLCASSPGGGGSGGYTFGSGTRLTVV.

This clone turned up a few times. The chain links TRBV19 to TRBJ2-7; 11 bases are shared with TRBD1. The germline V gene encodes CDR1 LNHDA and CDR2 SQIVND (reference sequence). The trim removed 5 bases at V and 1 base at J, leaving 7 bases unmatched. The CDR3 has 16 residues. The CDR3 DNA reads TGTGCCAGTAGTCCCCAGGGACAGGGGGAATCCTACGAGCAGTACTTC. It specifies CASSPQGQGESYEQYF.

The chain has TRBV4-1 and TRBJ1-5; 12 bases agree with TRBD1. From germline, CDR1 is MGHRA and CDR2 YSYEKL. With 3 bases clipped from V and 7 bases from J, the junction kept 4 bases outside the gene matches. The CDR3 runs 15 residues. The CDR3 region has the DNA TGCGCCAGCAGCCAGGGACAGGGGGCAAGGCAGCCCCAGCATTTT. Translated: CASSQGQGARQPQHF.

This chain uses TRBV5-8 with TRBJ2-5; 12 nucleotides match TRBD2. The germline V gene has CDR1 SGHTS and CDR2 YDEGEE. The CDR3 totals 15 residues. J gave up 4 bases and V 4 bases, and 5 bases lay outside the gene matches. In nucleotides, the CDR3 is TGTGCCAGCAGCGATGGACTAGCGGGAACAGAGACCCAGTACTTC. This encodes CASSDGLAGTETQYF. The full variable domain, rest sourced from reference TRBV5-8 and TRBJ2-5, is EAGVTQSPTHLIKTRGQQATLRCSPISGHTSVYWYQQALGLGLQFLLWYDEGEERNRGNFPPRFSGRQFPNYSSELNVNALELEDSALYLCASSDGLAGTETQYFGPGTRLLVL.

The rearrangement joins TRBV27 to TRBJ1-2; maybe TRBD1 (6 bases). This CDR3 comprises 15 residues. Germline V gives CDR1 MNHEY, CDR2 SMNVEV (reference sequence). V was clipped by 5 bases and J by 3 bases, with 16 bases between them. The CDR3, as DNA: TGTGCCAGCAGTGGGGGTCGGGGGGGCGACTATGGCTACACCTTC. Protein: CASSGGRGGDYGYTF.

The genes are TRBV27 and TRBJ2-3; no clear D gene. Trimming shortened V by 5 bases and J by 1 base, and 19 bases separated the two germline ends. The CDR3 covers 17 residues. CDR1 MNHEY and CDR2 SMNVEV come from the germline V gene (reference sequence). In nucleotides, the CDR3 is TGTGCCAGCAGTCCGAGATTAGCCTCACCTGGCACAGATACGCAGTATTTT. It codes for CASSPRLASPGTDTQYF.

The chain couples TRBV15 to TRBJ2-7; D call uncertain. CDR1 is LNHNV, CDR2 YYDKDF, per germline (reference sequence). CDR3 length: 15 amino acids. V was trimmed by 0 bases and J by 2 bases, leaving 11 bases between them. The CDR3 coding sequence is TGTGCCACCAGCAGAGATCCACACACAGCCTACGAGCAGTACTTC. Translation: CATSRDPHTAYEQYF. Variable domain in full (rest from reference TRBV15 and TRBJ2-7): DAMVIQNPRYQVTQFGKPVTLSCSQTLNHNVMYWYQQKSSQAPKLLFHYYDKDFNNEADTPDNFQSRRPNTSFCFLDIRSPGLGDTAMYLCATSRDPHTAYEQYFGPGTRLTVT.

The rearrangement links TRBV7-6 to TRBJ1-2; no reliable D call. The V end was cut by 5 bases, the J end by 5 bases, with 18 bases between. Germline lookup yields CDR1 SGHVS and CDR2 FNYEAQ. The CDR3 has 15 amino acids. The CDR3, as DNA: TGTGCCAGCAGCCCTAGCCAACGGACTCTTTATGGCTACACCTTC. It specifies CASSPSQRTLYGYTF.

This clone was seen just once. The chain has TRBV9 and TRBJ1-1, with TRBD1 matching 9 bases. The germline V gene encodes CDR1 SGDLS and CDR2 YYNGEE. The CDR3 contains 18 residues. V trimming: 0 bases; J trimming: 0 bases; junction bases outside the gene matches: 9. CDR3 loop: CASSVAGQGTTMNTEAFF. CDR3 nucleotide sequence: TGTGCCAGCAGCGTAGCCGGACAGGGGACTACTATGAACACTGAAGCTTTCTTT.

This chain links TRBV6-5 with TRBJ2-6, with D possibly TRBD2 on 7 matching bases. This CDR3 has 15 residues. Looked up from germline, CDR1 is MNHEY and CDR2 is SVGAGI. V dropped 10 bases and J dropped 2 bases, with 15 bases sitting between them. The CDR3 region is CATRGGDAGANVLTF. The CDR3 DNA reads as TGTGCCACCAGAGGGGGGGATGCTGGGGCCAACGTCCTGACTTTC.

The CDR3 DNA reads as TGTGCCTGGAGTTTACAGGAAAAACTGTTTTTT. It translates to CAWSLQEKLFF. The genes are TRBV30 and TRBJ1-4; D unresolved. The CDR3 totals 11 residues. Deletions cut 2 bases from V and 8 bases from J, with 6 bases between. Germline CDR1 reads GTSNPN; CDR2 reads SVGIG (reference sequence).

The gene calls are TRBV7-6 and TRBJ2-2; 8 bases fit TRBD1. CDR3 length equals 15 residues. Germline V gene data show CDR1 as SGHVS and CDR2 as FNYEAQ. V dropped 5 bases and J dropped 5; count of bases not matched to a gene: 7. The CDR3 DNA reads as TGTGCCAGCAGCAAGCGGACAGGGCAGACCGGGGAGCTGTTTTTT. Protein product: CASSKRTGQTGELFF.

This clone was observed a few times. The CDR3 DNA follows: TGTGCCAGCAGTACCCAAAACAGGGGGGGGGAGACCCAGTACTTC. Its protein product is CASSTQNRGGETQYF. V usage is TRBV6-1 and J usage is TRBJ2-5; TRBD1 is a possible D gene (8 bases). CDR3 size: 15 residues. The V end was cut by 5 bases, the J end by 5 bases, with 18 bases between. CDR1 is MNHNS, CDR2 SASEGT, per germline.

The chain links TRBV6-1 to TRBJ1-5; D gene uncertain. The germline V gene has CDR1 MNHNS and CDR2 SASEGT. V lost 1 base and J lost 9, with 7 bases in between. The CDR3 sequence is 12 residues long. CDR3 protein: CASSEEAPPQHF. CDR3 DNA: TGTGCCAGCAGTGAAGAAGCGCCGCCCCAGCATTTT.